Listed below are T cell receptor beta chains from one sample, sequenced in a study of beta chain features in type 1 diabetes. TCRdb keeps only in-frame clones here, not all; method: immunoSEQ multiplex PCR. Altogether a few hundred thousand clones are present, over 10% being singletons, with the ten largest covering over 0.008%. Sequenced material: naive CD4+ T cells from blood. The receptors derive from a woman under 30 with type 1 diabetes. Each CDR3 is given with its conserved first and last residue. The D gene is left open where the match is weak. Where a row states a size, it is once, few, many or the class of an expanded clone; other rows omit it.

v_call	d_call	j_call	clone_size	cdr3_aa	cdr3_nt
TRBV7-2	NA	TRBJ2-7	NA	CASTPGGKDEQYF	TGTGCCAGCACCCCAGGGGGGAAGGACGAGCAGTACTTC
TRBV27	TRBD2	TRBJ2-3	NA	CASSLLAGKDTQYF	TGTGCCAGCAGTTTACTAGCGGGGAAAGATACGCAGTATTTT
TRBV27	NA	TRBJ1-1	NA	CASSFGRMNTEAFF	TGTGCCAGCAGTTTTGGGCGAATGAACACTGAAGCTTTCTTT
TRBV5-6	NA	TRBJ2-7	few	CASSLAGSYEQYF	TGTGCCAGCAGCTTGGCGGGATCCTACGAGCAGTACTTC
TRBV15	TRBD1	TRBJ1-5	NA	CATSILGQGTQPQHF	TGTGCCACCAGCATTCTTGGACAGGGAACTCAGCCCCAGCATTTT
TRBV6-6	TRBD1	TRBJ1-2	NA	CASGSGQDKGRGYTF	TGTGCCAGCGGGTCGGGACAGGATAAGGGAAGAGGCTACACCTTC
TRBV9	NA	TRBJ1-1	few	CASSVPREEAFF	TGTGCCAGCAGCGTGCCTCGGGAAGAAGCTTTCTTT
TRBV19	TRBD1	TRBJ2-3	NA	CASSTTGNTDTQYF	TGTGCCAGTAGTACGACAGGGAACACAGATACGCAGTATTTT
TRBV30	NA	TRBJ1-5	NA	CAWSWQGNQPQHF	TGTGCCTGGAGTTGGCAGGGCAATCAGCCCCAGCATTTT
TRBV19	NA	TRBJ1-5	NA	CASSPLSGAQHF	TGTGCCAGTAGTCCCCTATCGGGAGCCCAGCATTTT
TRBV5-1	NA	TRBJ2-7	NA	CARVWTVSYEQYF	TGCGCCAGGGTTTGGACAGTCTCCTACGAGCAGTACTTC
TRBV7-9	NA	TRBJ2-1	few	CASSFSNEQFF	TGTGCCAGCAGCTTCTCCAATGAGCAGTTCTTC
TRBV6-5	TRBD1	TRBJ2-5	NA	CASSYGPGGETQYF	TGTGCCAGCAGTTACGGCCCAGGGGGAGAGACCCAGTACTTC
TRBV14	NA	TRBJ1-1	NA	CASSQTGVTEAFF	TGTGCCAGCAGCCAAACGGGGGTCACTGAAGCTTTCTTT
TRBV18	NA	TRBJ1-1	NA	CASSPVGQLNTEAFF	TGTGCCAGCTCACCCGTGGGACAATTGAACACTGAAGCTTTCTTT
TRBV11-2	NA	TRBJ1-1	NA	CASSTTEEEAFF	TGTGCCAGCAGCACCACTGAGGAAGAAGCTTTCTTT
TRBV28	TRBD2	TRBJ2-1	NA	CASSLASGLAGFNEQFF	TGTGCCAGCAGTCTAGCATCGGGACTAGCGGGATTCAATGAGCAGTTCTTC
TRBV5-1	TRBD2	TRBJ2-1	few	CASSLRGAGGYNEQFF	TGCGCCAGCAGTCTACGAGGGGCGGGAGGATACAATGAGCAGTTCTTC
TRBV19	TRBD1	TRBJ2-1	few	CAGGDRVGNEQFF	TGTGCCGGGGGGGACAGGGTCGGCAATGAGCAGTTCTTC
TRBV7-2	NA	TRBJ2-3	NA	CASSPRGTDTQYF	TGTGCCAGCAGCCCGCGGGGCACAGATACGCAGTATTTT
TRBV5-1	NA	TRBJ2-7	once	CASSATGVSYEQYF	TGCGCCAGCAGCGCGACCGGGGTGTCCTACGAGCAGTACTTC
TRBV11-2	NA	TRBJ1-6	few	CASSPVASSYNSPLHF	TGTGCCAGCAGTCCCGTGGCCAGCTCCTATAATTCACCCCTCCACTTT
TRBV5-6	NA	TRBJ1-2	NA	CASSLRGYGYTF	TGTGCCAGCAGCTTGAGAGGCTATGGCTACACCTTC
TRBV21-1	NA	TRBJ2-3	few	CASSTILAVTDTQYF	TGTGCCAGCAGCACTATACTAGCGGTCACAGATACGCAGTATTTT
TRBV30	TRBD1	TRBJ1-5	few	CAWSVGQRNQPQHF	TGTGCCTGGAGTGTGGGACAGCGAAATCAGCCCCAGCATTTT
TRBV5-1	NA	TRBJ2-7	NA	CASSLGQDSYEQYF	TGCGCCAGCAGCTTGGGACAGGACTCCTACGAGCAGTACTTC
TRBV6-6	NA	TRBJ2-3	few	CASSRPGEGYTQYF	TGTGCCAGCAGCCGTCCCGGGGAAGGGTATACGCAGTATTTT
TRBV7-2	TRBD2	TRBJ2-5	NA	CASSRLAGETQYF	TGTGCCAGCAGCCGACTAGCGGGGGAGACCCAGTACTTC
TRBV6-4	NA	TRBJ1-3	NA	CASAESSGNTIYF	TGTGCCAGCGCGGAGTCCTCTGGAAACACCATATATTTT